Listed below are T cell receptor beta chains from one sample, sequenced in a study of neurological immune-mediated disorders. Using its own MiXCR run on the 5' RACE reads, TCRdb lists one record per CDR3 protein. This sample carries tens of thousands of distinct CDR3 sequences, 13% to 15% of them seen once, and the ten largest clones take 25% to 30%. The sequenced sample was PBMCs. The receptors stem from a woman aged 45-65 years with HTLV-1-associated myelopathy (HAM/TSP). CDR3s include the opening cysteine and the closing phenylalanine or tryptophan. D genes are given only for firm matches. Clone size appears in some rows only: once, few, many, or a class for an expanded clone.

v_gene	abundance	j_gene	d_gene	CDR3aa	CDR3nt
TRBV6-2/TRBV6-3	many	TRBJ2-7	TRBD2	CASSYSSPSGGAYEQYF	TGTGCCAGCAGTTACTCGAGCCCTAGCGGGGGAGCCTACGAGCAGTACTTC
TRBV6-6	many	TRBJ1-4	NA	CASSRDAEREKLFF	TGTGCCAGCAGTCGGGACGCGGAACGCGAAAAACTGTTTTTT
TRBV5-6	many	TRBJ2-5	NA	CASSVLPGQETQYF	TGTGCCAGCAGCGTACTCCCGGGGCAAGAGACCCAGTACTTC
TRBV12-3/TRBV12-4	NA	TRBJ2-3	NA	CASSDPTDTQYF	TGTGCCAGCAGCGACCCCACAGATACGCAGTATTTT
TRBV7-9	many	TRBJ1-1	NA	CASQPDFGTEAFF	TGTGCCTCTCAGCCTGATTTCGGCACTGAAGCTTTCTTT
TRBV19	many	TRBJ1-1	NA	CAIGQSMNTEAFF	TGTGCCATAGGACAGAGCATGAACACTGAAGCTTTCTTT
TRBV28	NA	TRBJ2-1	NA	CASSHSYEQFF	TGTGCCAGCAGTCACTCCTACGAGCAGTTCTTC
TRBV5-1	many	TRBJ2-5	NA	CASSLDETQYF	TGCGCCAGCAGCTTGGACGAGACCCAGTACTTC
TRBV20-1	few	TRBJ2-7	NA	CSAFTTSSSYEQYF	TGCAGTGCTTTTACGACTTCGAGCTCCTACGAGCAGTACTTC
TRBV11-2	many	TRBJ2-3	TRBD2	CASSLVGGKTDTQYF	TGTGCCAGCAGCTTAGTCGGGGGGAAGACAGATACGCAGTATTTT
TRBV20-1	many	TRBJ2-5	TRBD2	CSAWGVAGPLGETQYF	TGCAGTGCTTGGGGGGTAGCGGGGCCCTTGGGGGAGACCCAGTACTTC
TRBV20-1	many	TRBJ2-2	TRBD2	CSAHSGGQTGELFF	TGCAGTGCCCATAGCGGGGGCCAAACCGGGGAGCTGTTTTTT
TRBV12-3/TRBV12-4	many	TRBJ1-2	NA	CASSLGQAYSNYGYTF	TGTGCCAGCAGTTTAGGACAGGCGTATTCTAACTATGGCTACACCTTC
TRBV20-1	many	TRBJ2-3	TRBD2	CSALAGGPDTQYF	TGCAGTGCCCTAGCGGGGGGGCCAGATACGCAGTATTTT
TRBV4-2	NA	TRBJ2-7	NA	CASSQSGFEQYF	TGTGCCAGCAGCCAATCGGGTTTCGAGCAGTACTTC
TRBV12-3/TRBV12-4	many	TRBJ2-3	NA	CASSFPPLADTQYF	TGTGCCAGCAGTTTCCCCCCGTTGGCCGATACGCAGTATTTT
TRBV5-1	NA	TRBJ1-1	NA	CASSSLTVGKTEAFF	TGCGCCAGCAGCTCATTGACAGTAGGGAAAACTGAAGCTTTCTTT
TRBV15	NA	TRBJ2-7	TRBD1	CATSPPGQGSYEQNF	TGTGCAACCAGCCCGCCGGGACAGGGCTCCTACGAGCAGAACTTC
TRBV5-1	many	TRBJ2-7	NA	CASSLGQPLEQYF	TGCGCCAGCAGCCTCGGACAGCCGCTCGAGCAGTACTTC
TRBV12-3/TRBV12-4	NA	TRBJ2-3	NA	CASTVQTNKDTQYF	TGTGCCAGCACGGTCCAGACTAACAAAGATACGCAGTATTTT
TRBV7-2	many	TRBJ1-1	NA	CASSPSNTEAFF	TGTGCCAGCAGCCCTTCGAACACTGAAGCTTTCTTT
TRBV9	many	TRBJ2-7	NA	CASSLYPQGSYEQYF	TGTGCCAGCAGCCTCTATCCTCAGGGCAGCTACGAGCAGTACTTC
TRBV7-8	many	TRBJ1-5	NA	CASSLAHDQPQHF	TGTGCCAGCAGCTTAGCGCACGATCAGCCCCAGCATTTT
TRBV20-1	few	TRBJ2-1	TRBD2	CSARDILAVRRQFF	TGCAGTGCTAGAGATATTCTAGCGGTGCGTCGGCAGTTCTTC
TRBV20-1	many	TRBJ1-2	NA	CSARGGAGDGYTF	TGCAGTGCTAGAGGCGGGGCAGGGGATGGCTACACCTTC
TRBV28	many	TRBJ1-5	NA	CASTPPKRPSRDQPQHF	TGTGCCAGCACCCCGCCCAAGAGGCCCTCTCGGGACCAGCCCCAGCATTTT
TRBV7-3	many	TRBJ2-2	NA	CASSLVGHNTGELFF	TGTGCCAGCAGCTTAGTGGGTCACAACACCGGGGAGCTGTTTTTT
TRBV28	many	TRBJ2-1	TRBD1	CASSSPGTGSYNEQFF	TGTGCCAGCAGTTCGCCCGGGACAGGGTCCTACAATGAGCAGTTCTTC
TRBV21-1	NA	TRBJ1-2	NA	CASSLTRGYRGGYGCTF	NA
TRBV5-1	many	TRBJ2-7	NA	CASSSTYGSHEQYF	TGCGCCAGCAGCTCGACGTACGGGAGCCACGAGCAGTACTTC
TRBV28	few	TRBJ2-1	TRBD2	CASSLITSGGVNEQFF	TGTGCCAGCAGTTTAATCACTAGCGGGGGTGTTAATGAGCAGTTCTTC
TRBV15	NA	TRBJ1-4	NA	CATSSILMGRGEKLFF	TGTGCCACCAGCTCTATCCTCATGGGGCGAGGTGAAAAACTGTTTTTT
TRBV6-6	many	TRBJ2-2	NA	CASSYSASDNTGELFF	TGTGCCAGCAGTTACTCGGCTAGCGATAACACCGGGGAGCTGTTTTTT
TRBV3-1	NA	TRBJ2-3	NA	CASSPSINSADTHYF	TGTGCCAGCAGCCCCTCTATTAATTCGGCAGATACGCATTATTTT
TRBV29-1	many	TRBJ2-5	NA	CSVEIREGETQYF	TGCAGCGTTGAAATCAGGGAAGGGGAGACCCAGTACTTC
TRBV11-2	many	TRBJ2-1	TRBD2	CASSFGGGAYEQFF	TGTGCCAGCAGCTTTGGCGGGGGGGCTTATGAGCAGTTCTTC
TRBV2	few	TRBJ2-2	TRBD2	CASSAVSGGTNTGELFF	TGTGCCAGCAGTGCGGTGAGCGGGGGGACGAACACCGGGGAGCTGTTTTTT
TRBV7-9	many	TRBJ2-7	NA	CASSSGQKQYF	TGTGCCAGCAGTTCAGGACAGAAGCAGTACTTC
TRBV27	NA	TRBJ1-1	NA	CASSLVRGGTEAFF	TGTGCCAGCAGTTTAGTTCGGGGAGGCACTGAAGCTTTCTTT
TRBV12-3/TRBV12-4	NA	TRBJ2-2	NA	CASSFTRDIGELYF	TGTGCCAGCAGTTTTACCAGGGACATCGGGGAGCTGTATTTT